These T cell receptor beta chains were read from a single sample in a study of prognosis after radiotherapy for stage I lung cancer. Each CDR3 protein is one row after TCRdb ran MiXCR on the multiplex PCR reads. The sample yields about 14,000 distinct CDR3 sequences, 25% to 30% seen once. Specimen: PBMCs, collected before or after stereotactic body radiation therapy (not recorded which). These receptors were collected from a donor aged 50 or older with non-small cell lung cancer. CDR3s include the opening cysteine and the closing phenylalanine or tryptophan. Each record gives: clone size, V gene, J gene, D gene, CDR3 protein, CDR3 DNA. The D gene is left open where the match is weak. Size is stated for part of the rows, as once, few or many counts, or as a class when the clone is expanded.

>medium-sized|TRBV28|TRBJ2-7|NA
CASRSTYEQYF
TGTGCCAGCAGGAGCACCTACGAGCAGTACTTC
>many|TRBV4-2|TRBJ1-1|NA
CASSQGDRWDTEAFF
TGTGCCAGCAGCCAGGGGGATAGGTGGGACACTGAAGCTTTCTTT
>NA|TRBV6-2/TRBV6-3|TRBJ2-7|TRBD1
CASRRTGLGYEQYF
TGTGCCAGCAGAAGGACAGGGTTGGGCTACGAGCAGTACTTC
>medium-sized|TRBV6-1|TRBJ2-1|TRBD2
CASSRHRQGGGDEQFF
TGTGCCAGCAGCCGCCATAGACAGGGCGGGGGGGATGAGCAGTTCTTC
>many|TRBV6-1|TRBJ1-2|NA
CASRERTRYGYTF
TGTGCCAGCAGGGAACGTACCCGATATGGCTACACCTTC
>many|TRBV19|TRBJ1-2|TRBD1
CASTPGQATDGYTF
TGTGCCAGTACCCCGGGACAGGCGACGGATGGCTACACCTTC
>NA|TRBV19|TRBJ2-7|NA
CDSSKAMGRSSHEQYF
TGTGACAGTAGTAAGGCTATGGGCAGGAGCAGCCACGAGCAGTACTTC
>many|TRBV3-1|TRBJ2-7|TRBD2
CASSLGTTYGQYF
TGTGCCAGCAGCTTGGGGACTACCTACGGGCAGTACTTC
>many|TRBV4-2|TRBJ2-7|NA
CASSQERTKQWYEQYF
TGTGCCAGCAGCCAAGAACGTACTAAGCAGTGGTACGAGCAGTACTTC
>medium-sized|TRBV11-2|TRBJ2-1|NA
CASSRLGWNEQFF
TGTGCCAGCAGCCGTCTCGGCTGGAATGAGCAGTTCTTC
>many|TRBV6-2/TRBV6-3|TRBJ1-5|TRBD1
CASSQPIDRGNLLEVFSNQPQHF
TGTGCCAGCAGCCAGCCCATCGACAGGGGCAATCTCTTGGAGGTTTTTAGCAATCAGCCCCAGCATTTT
>NA|TRBV7-9|TRBJ2-1|TRBD2
CASRYTAAIPAGGPAEGVNEQFF
TGTGCCAGCAGATATACAGCAGCTATCCCAGCGGGGGGACCAGCGGAGGGGGTCAATGAGCAGTTCTTC
>many|TRBV9|TRBJ2-2|NA
CASSSRQVTGELFF
TGTGCCAGCAGCTCCCGCCAAGTCACCGGGGAGCTGTTTTTT
>many|TRBV5-1|TRBJ2-5|NA
CASSLAGEQETQYF
TGCGCCAGCAGCTTGGCTGGGGAACAAGAGACCCAGTACTTC
>NA|TRBV28|TRBJ2-1|TRBD2
CATSSPSGRACVTHF
TGTGCCACCAGTTCGCCTAGCGGGAGGGCATGTGTGACCCACTTC
>medium-sized|TRBV12-3/TRBV12-4|TRBJ1-2|NA
CASSLAGYGYTF
TGTGCCAGCAGTTTGGCTGGGTATGGCTACACCTTC
>medium-sized|TRBV20-1|TRBJ2-7|NA
CSALYIQTYEQYF
TGCAGTGCTCTTTACATCCAGACCTACGAGCAGTACTTC